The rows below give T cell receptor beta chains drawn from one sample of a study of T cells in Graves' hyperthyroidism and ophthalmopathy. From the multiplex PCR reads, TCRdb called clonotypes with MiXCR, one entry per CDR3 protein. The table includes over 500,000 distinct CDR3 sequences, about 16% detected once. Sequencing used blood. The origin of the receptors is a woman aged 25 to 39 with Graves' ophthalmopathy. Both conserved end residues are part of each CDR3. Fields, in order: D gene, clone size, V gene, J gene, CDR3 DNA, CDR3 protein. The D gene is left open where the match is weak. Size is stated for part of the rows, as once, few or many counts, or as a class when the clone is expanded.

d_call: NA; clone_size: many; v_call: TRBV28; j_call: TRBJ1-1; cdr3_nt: TGTGCCAGCCGACCAGGGACCTGGTGGGGCACTGAAGCTTTCTTT; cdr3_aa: CASRPGTWWGTEAFF
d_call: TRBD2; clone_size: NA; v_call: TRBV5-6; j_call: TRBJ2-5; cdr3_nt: TGTGCCAGCAGACCACTAGCGGGGGGAGGGGAGACCCAGTACTTC; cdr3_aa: CASRPLAGGGETQYF
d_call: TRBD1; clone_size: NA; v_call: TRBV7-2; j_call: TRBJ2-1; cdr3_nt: TGTGCCAGCAGCTTAGAGGGACAGGGACGGGATCGGTTTGGCGAGCAGTTCTTC; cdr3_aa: CASSLEGQGRDRFGEQFF
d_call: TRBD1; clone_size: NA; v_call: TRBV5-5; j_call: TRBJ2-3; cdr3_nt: TGTGCCAGCAGCCGGGACAGGGGGATAGCAGATACGCAGTATTTT; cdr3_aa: CASSRDRGIADTQYF
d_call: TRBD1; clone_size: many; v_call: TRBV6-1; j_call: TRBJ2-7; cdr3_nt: TGTGCCAGCAGTGAAATCCACCCGGGACGGACAGGGGGCCGCGAGCAGTACTTC; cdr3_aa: CASSEIHPGRTGGREQYF
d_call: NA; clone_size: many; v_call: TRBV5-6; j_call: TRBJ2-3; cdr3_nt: TGTGCCAGCAGCTTGGGACAGAAAGGAGATACGCAGTATTTT; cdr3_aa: CASSLGQKGDTQYF
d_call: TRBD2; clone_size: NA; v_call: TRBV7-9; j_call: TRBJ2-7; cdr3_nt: TGTGCCAGCAGCTCCGGGACTAGCGGGATGGCCTACGAGCAGTACTTC; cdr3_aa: CASSSGTSGMAYEQYF
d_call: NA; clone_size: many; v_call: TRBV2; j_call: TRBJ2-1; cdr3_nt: TGTGCCAGCAGCGGGGGGGCCTGGACAGGGGACAATGAGCAGTTCTTC; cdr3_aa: CASSGGAWTGDNEQFF
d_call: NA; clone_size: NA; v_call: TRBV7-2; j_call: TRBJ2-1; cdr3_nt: TGTGCCAGCAGCTTAAATCCGAGCTCCTACAATGAGCAGTTCTTC; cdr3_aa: CASSLNPSSYNEQFF
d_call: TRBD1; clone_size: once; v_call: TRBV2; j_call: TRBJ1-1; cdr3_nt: TGTGCCAGCACCACCCCCCAGGGGACAGGGTTCGGCACTGAAGCTTTCTTT; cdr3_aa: CASTTPQGTGFGTEAFF
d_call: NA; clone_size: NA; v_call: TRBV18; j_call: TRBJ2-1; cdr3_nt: TGTGCCAGCTCAGAGCACAGGGTCCACAATGAGCAGTTCTTC; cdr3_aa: CASSEHRVHNEQFF
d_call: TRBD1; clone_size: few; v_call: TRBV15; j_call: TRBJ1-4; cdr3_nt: TGTGCCACCAGCAGAGGAGCAGGGGGCCGACGTAATGAAAAACTGTTTTTT; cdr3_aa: CATSRGAGGRRNEKLFF
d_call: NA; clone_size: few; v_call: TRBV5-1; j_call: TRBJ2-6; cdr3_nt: TGCGCCAGCCGGGCACAGGTCTCTGGGGCCAACGTCCTGACTTTC; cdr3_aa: CASRAQVSGANVLTF
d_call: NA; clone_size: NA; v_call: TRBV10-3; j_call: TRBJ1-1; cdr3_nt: TGTGCCATCGGATTCGGGGGAGTAGGTACTGAAGCTTTCTTT; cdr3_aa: CAIGFGGVGTEAFF
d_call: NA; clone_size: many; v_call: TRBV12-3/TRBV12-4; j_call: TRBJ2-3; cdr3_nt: TGTGCCAGCAGGTCAGGGGTCACAGATACGCAGTATTTT; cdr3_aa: CASRSGVTDTQYF
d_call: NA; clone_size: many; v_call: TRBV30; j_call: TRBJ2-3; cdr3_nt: TGTGCCTGGAGTGTGCTTCTAGCGACCACAGATACGCAGTATTTT; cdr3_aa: CAWSVLLATTDTQYF
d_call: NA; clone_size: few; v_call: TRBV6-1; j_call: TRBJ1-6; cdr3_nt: TGTGCCAGCAGTCGTAACAGGGTTGAGAGTTCACCCCTCCACTTT; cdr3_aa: CASSRNRVESSPLHF
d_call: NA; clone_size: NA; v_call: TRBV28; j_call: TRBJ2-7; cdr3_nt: TGTGCCAGCAGTGTGGGCGGTGTATCCTACGAGCAGTACTTC; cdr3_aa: CASSVGGVSYEQYF
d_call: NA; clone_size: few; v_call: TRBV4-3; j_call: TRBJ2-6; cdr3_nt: TGCGCCAGCAGCCAAGAGACCGGGTCAGGGGCCAACGTCCTGACTTTC; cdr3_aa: CASSQETGSGANVLTF
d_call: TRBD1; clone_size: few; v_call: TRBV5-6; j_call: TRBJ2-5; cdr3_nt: TGTGCCAGCAGCTTAATTCCCCGGGACAGGGGGCATAAGGGTGAGGAGACCCAGTACTTC; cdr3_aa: CASSLIPRDRGHKGEETQYF